Listed here are 5 T cell receptor beta chains from one sample, sequenced in a study of blood T cell repertoires in COVID-19. Data came from immunoSEQ multiplex PCR; TCRdb stores just in-frame clones and leaves some out. This table has about 250,000 clones, 84% appearing once. The sequenced sample was peripheral blood. These receptors were obtained from a woman aged 40 to 50 who had recovered from COVID-19.

The chain is built from TRBV4-1 and TRBJ2-1; 12 bases are a match to TRBD2. CDR1 and CDR2 from the germline V gene are MGHRA and YSYEKL. The CDR3 totals 16 residues. V lost 3 bases to trimming and J lost 4 bases; unmatched junction nucleotides: 4. CDR3 sequence: CASSHQTSGGYNEQFF. The DNA of the CDR3 is TGCGCCAGCAGCCATCAAACTAGCGGGGGGTACAATGAGCAGTTCTTC.

The V call is TRBV10-3, the J call TRBJ1-2; the D is unclear. V was shortened by 3 bases and J by 4 bases, with 15 bases between the two germline ends. The CDR3 totals 15 residues. Germline lookup yields CDR1 ENHRY and CDR2 SYGVKD. The CDR3 DNA reads as TGTGCCATCAGTGAAGGGCTGGGAGGTTCCTATGGCTACACCTTC. It is translated as CAISEGLGGSYGYTF.

The gene calls are TRBV10-3 and TRBJ1-4; no clear D. V dropped 4 bases and J dropped 3 bases, with 9 bases sitting between them. Germline CDR1 is ENHRY and CDR2 is SYGVKD. CDR3 size: 14 residues. This CDR3 reads CAISAPESNEKLFF. CDR3 DNA sequence: TGTGCCATCAGTGCTCCGGAGTCTAATGAAAAACTGTTTTTT.

The V and J genes are TRBV5-1 and TRBJ2-7, with 13 bases matching TRBD2. Germline V gene lookup returns CDR1 SGHRS and CDR2 YFSETQ. Trimming cost V 2 bases and J 2 bases; bases outside gene matches: 10. There are 18 residues in the CDR3. The CDR3 sequence: CASSFAETSGGGAYEQYF. In DNA form, the CDR3 reads TGCGCCAGCAGCTTCGCAGAAACTAGCGGGGGGGGCGCCTACGAGCAGTACTTC.

V and J are TRBV3-1 (or the pseudogene TRBV3-2) and TRBJ2-5; D might be TRBD2 (5 bases). This CDR3 is built from 14 residues. V was clipped by 3 bases and J by 5 bases, with 13 bases between them. CDR1 and CDR2 (germline): LGHDT, YNNKEL (reference sequence). The CDR3 sequence: CASSHSSSGETQYF. CDR3 DNA: TGTGCCAGCAGCCATAGCTCCTCGGGGGAGACCCAGTACTTC.